Here is one T cell receptor (beta chain) with its context. The data originate from a study of T cell changes during pregnancy in multiple sclerosis. TCRdb keeps only in-frame clones here, not all; method: immunoSEQ multiplex PCR. The data contain approximately 59,000 clones, about 90% of them seen just once; the ten biggest clones take up 1.1% to 1.5%. Unmatched junction bases numbered 4, after V lost 4 bases and J lost 2 bases. Germline values: CDR1 LNHDA, CDR2 SQIVND (reference sequence). The CDR3 consists of 14 residues. The material sequenced was peripheral blood, taken in the third trimester of pregnancy. This receptor was taken from a female donor in good health, enrolled as a control in a pregnancy study. This chain links TRBV19 with TRBJ1-2; 7 bases line up with TRBD1. The CDR3 here is CASSTRGQNYGYTF. Here the CDR3 DNA reads TGTGCCAGTAGTACTAGGGGACAGAACTATGGCTACACCTTC.